This TCR beta chain was captured by sequencing in a study of T cells in localized non-small cell lung cancer. Broader study findings: Sequencing, confined to only one tumor region, leaves heterogeneity possible. The greatest T cell clonality was found in uninvolved adjacent lung (higher than in tumor).

Assay: immunoSEQ multiplex PCR; the TCRdb copy retains only in-frame clones and omits some. The table lists 25,000 to 35,000 clones, 80% to 85% of them singletons. A remark on this clone: Its antigen remains unidentified.

This receptor was taken from a man between 40 and 75 years old with stage III lung adenocarcinoma. The starting material was peripheral blood mononuclear cells, obtained before any cancer treatment.

CDR3 amino acids: CASSVAGTGTGELFF. Here the CDR3 DNA reads TGCGCCAGCAGTGTGGCCGGGACAGGGACCGGGGAGCTGTTTTTT. The V and J genes are TRBV10-1 and TRBJ2-2; 9 positions agree with TRBD1. There are 15 residues in the CDR3. V shed 4 bases and J 5 bases; nucleotides not matched to a gene: 5. CDR1 and CDR2 (germline): WNHNN, SYGVQD (reference sequence).